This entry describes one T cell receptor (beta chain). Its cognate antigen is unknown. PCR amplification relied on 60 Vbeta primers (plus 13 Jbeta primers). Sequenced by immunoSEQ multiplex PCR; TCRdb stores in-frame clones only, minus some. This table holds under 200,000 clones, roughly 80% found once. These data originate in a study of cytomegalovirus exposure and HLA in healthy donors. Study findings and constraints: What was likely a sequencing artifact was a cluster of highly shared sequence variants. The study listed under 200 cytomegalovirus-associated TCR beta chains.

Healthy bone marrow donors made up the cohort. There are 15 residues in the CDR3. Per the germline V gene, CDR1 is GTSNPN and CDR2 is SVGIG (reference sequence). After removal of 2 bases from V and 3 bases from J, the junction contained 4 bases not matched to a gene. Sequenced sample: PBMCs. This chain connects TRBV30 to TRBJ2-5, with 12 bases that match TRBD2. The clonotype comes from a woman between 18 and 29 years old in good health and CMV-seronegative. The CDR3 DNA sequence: TGTGCCTGGAGTCAGACTAGCGGGAGAAAAGAGACCCAGTACTTC. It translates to CAWSQTSGRKETQYF.